This T cell receptor beta chain was obtained from a study of chemoradiotherapy in HPV16-positive cancers. At the level of the study: Candidate HPV-specific T-cell clones and common TCR motifs came from functional assays in a couple of HPV16-positive patients. General study points: During treatment, candidate HPV-specific clones and E7-related motifs expanded in tumor. HPV-specific T cells were functionally defined from only a couple of HPV16-positive patients.

Method: immunoSEQ multiplex PCR; TCRdb's copy keeps in-frame clones and lacks some. The table has several thousand clones, approximately 94% seen once. The CDR3 totals 13 residues. Trimming removed 6 bases from V and 3 bases from J; junction bases left unmatched: 4. CDR1 and CDR2 from the germline V gene are MGHDK and SYGVNS. A word on this clone: The antigen remains unidentified.

The source is a human donor with HPV-associated anogenital cancer. The rearrangement links TRBV25-1 to TRBJ1-1, with 7 bases lining up with TRBD1. The sample was acquired from a patient who underwent chemoradiotherapy. CDR3 sequence reads: CASSRQGHTEAFF. Here the CDR3 DNA reads TGTGCCAGCAGCCGACAGGGCCACACTGAAGCTTTCTTT.